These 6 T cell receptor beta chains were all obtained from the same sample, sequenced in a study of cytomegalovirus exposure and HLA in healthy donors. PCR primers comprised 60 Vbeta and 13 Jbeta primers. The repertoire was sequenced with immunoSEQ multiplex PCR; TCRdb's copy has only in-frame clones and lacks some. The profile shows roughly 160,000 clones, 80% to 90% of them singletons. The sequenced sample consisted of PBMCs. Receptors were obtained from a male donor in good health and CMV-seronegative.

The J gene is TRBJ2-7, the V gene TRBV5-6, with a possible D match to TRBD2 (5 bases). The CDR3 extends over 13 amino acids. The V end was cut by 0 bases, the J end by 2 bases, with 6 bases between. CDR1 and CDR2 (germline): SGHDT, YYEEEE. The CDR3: CASSLEGAYEQYF. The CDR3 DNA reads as TGTGCCAGCAGCTTGGAGGGAGCCTACGAGCAGTACTTC.

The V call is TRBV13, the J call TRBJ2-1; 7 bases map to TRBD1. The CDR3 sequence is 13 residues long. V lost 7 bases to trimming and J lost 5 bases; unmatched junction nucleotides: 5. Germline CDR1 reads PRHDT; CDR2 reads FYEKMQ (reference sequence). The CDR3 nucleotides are TGTGCCAGCACCGGGACAGCTCACAATGAGCAGTTCTTC. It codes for CASTGTAHNEQFF.

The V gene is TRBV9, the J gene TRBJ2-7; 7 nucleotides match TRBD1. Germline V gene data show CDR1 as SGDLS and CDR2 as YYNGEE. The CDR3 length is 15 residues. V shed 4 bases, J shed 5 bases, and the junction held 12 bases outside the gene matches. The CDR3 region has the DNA TGTGCCAGCAGCCCTCGACAGGGAGACGGGGACGAGCAGTACTTC. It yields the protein CASSPRQGDGDEQYF.

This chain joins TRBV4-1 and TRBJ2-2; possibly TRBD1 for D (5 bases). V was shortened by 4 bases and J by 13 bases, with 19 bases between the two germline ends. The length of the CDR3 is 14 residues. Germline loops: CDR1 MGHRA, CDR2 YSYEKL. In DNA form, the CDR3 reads TGCGCCAGCAGCCCCTTAGGCAGGGCCCGGGTGCTGTTTTTT. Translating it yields CASSPLGRARVLFF.

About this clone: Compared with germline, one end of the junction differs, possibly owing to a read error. The CDR3 protein is CASSGGTSFEQYF. CDR3 in DNA: TGTGCCAGCAGTGGCGGGACTTCCTTCGAGCAGTACTTC. The rearrangement links TRBV28 to TRBJ2-7; tentative D call: TRBD2 (6 bases). CDR1 and CDR2 from the germline V gene are MDHEN and SYDVKM. This CDR3 spans 13 amino acids.

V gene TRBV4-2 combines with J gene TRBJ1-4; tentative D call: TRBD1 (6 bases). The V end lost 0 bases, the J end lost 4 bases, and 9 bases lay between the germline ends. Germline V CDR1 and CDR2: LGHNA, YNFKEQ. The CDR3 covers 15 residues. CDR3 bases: TGTGCCAGCAGCCAAGATCCAGGGGATAATGAAAAACTGTTTTTT. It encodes CASSQDPGDNEKLFF.